These 24 T cell receptor beta chains share one sample of origin, sequenced in a study of blood T cell repertoires in COVID-19. Sequencing used immunoSEQ multiplex PCR; TCRdb keeps in-frame clones, though not all of them. The profile shows a few hundred thousand clones, 88% of them singletons. The sample consisted of peripheral blood. These receptors came from a woman aged 35 to 49 who had recovered from COVID-19.

The CDR3 sequence: CASSQTPGDTQYF. The CDR3, as DNA: TGCGCCAGCAGCCAAACACCGGGAGATACGCAGTATTTT. The chain combines TRBV4-1 with TRBJ2-3; D is undetermined. This CDR3 is 13 amino acids long. Germline loops: CDR1 MGHRA, CDR2 YSYEKL. Trimming took 2 bases from V and 5 from J, leaving 8 bases between them.

This chain uses TRBV6-5 with TRBJ2-1; 7 nucleotides agree with TRBD2. Germline CDR1 reads MNHEY; CDR2 reads SVGAGI. The CDR3 is 15 residues long. The trim removed 5 bases at V and 4 bases at J, leaving 8 bases unmatched. The CDR3 sequence is CASSLEAGPYNEQFF. The DNA for the CDR3 is TGTGCCAGCAGTCTAGAAGCGGGGCCTTACAATGAGCAGTTCTTC.

For the CDR3, the DNA is TGTGCCAGCAGCACCCTCGGACAGGGGAGGACTGAAGCTTTCTTT. Translated: CASSTLGQGRTEAFF. V is TRBV9 and J is TRBJ1-1; 9 bases line up with TRBD1. The germline V gene has CDR1 SGDLS and CDR2 YYNGEE. CDR3 length: 15 amino acids. Germline trimming cut 4 bases from V and 5 bases from J; bases unmatched to any gene: 9.

The V call is TRBV7-3, the J call TRBJ1-1; perhaps TRBD1 as D (5 bases). Per germline, CDR1 SGHTA and CDR2 FQGTGA. Trimming removed 6 bases from V and 1 base from J, with 9 bases in between. The CDR3 is made up of 13 amino acids. CDR3 in DNA: TGTGCCAGCAGAACGACAGCGAACACTGAAGCTTTCTTT. It yields the protein CASRTTANTEAFF.

This rearrangement joins TRBV9 to TRBJ1-2, with a possible D match to TRBD1 (6 bases). This CDR3 comprises 18 residues. Trimming left V 3 bases short and J 5 bases short, with 26 bases between. Germline loops: CDR1 SGDLS, CDR2 YYNGEE. The CDR3 sequence: CASSGAPYSGGIGYGYTF. DNA for the CDR3: TGTGCCAGCAGCGGTGCCCCATATTCTGGGGGCATCGGGTATGGCTACACCTTC.

This rearrangement joins TRBV9 to TRBJ1-2; D gene ambiguous. V lost 4 bases, J lost 5 bases, and 18 bases lay in between. The germline CDR1 and CDR2 sequences are SGDLS and YYNGEE. The CDR3 is made up of 15 amino acids. CDR3 DNA: TGTGCCAGCAGCCCCGATGCCAGGCTACCTTATGGCTACACCTTC. It encodes CASSPDARLPYGYTF.

The rearrangement uses TRBV5-1 and TRBJ1-2, with D maybe TRBD1 (5 bases). Trimming removed 1 base at V and 11 bases at J, with 15 bases between. This CDR3 is built from 13 residues. CDR1 is SGHRS, CDR2 YFSETQ, per germline. Here the CDR3 reads CASSLLAGSQYTF. The DNA for the CDR3 is TGCGCCAGCAGCTTGTTGGCAGGGTCGCAATACACCTTC.

This chain links TRBV6-5 with TRBJ1-4; perhaps TRBD1 as D (5 bases). Deletions cut 6 bases from V and 3 bases from J, with 14 bases between. From germline, CDR1 is MNHEY and CDR2 SVGAGI. The CDR3 sequence is 15 residues long. The CDR3 region has the DNA TGTGCCAGCAGCGGAGGGGTCTTCCCTAATGAAAAACTGTTTTTT. As protein: CASSGGVFPNEKLFF.

This chain connects TRBV5-4 to TRBJ2-7, with TRBD1 matching over 8 bases. Germline trimming cut 4 bases from V and 3 bases from J; bases unmatched to any gene: 6. The germline CDR1 and CDR2 sequences are SGHNT and YYREEE (reference sequence). CDR3 length: 14 residues. The CDR3 region is CASSQGAIVYEQYF. CDR3 in DNA: TGTGCCAGCAGCCAGGGGGCGATAGTCTACGAGCAGTACTTC.

As DNA, the CDR3 is TGTGCCAGCTCACCCCCGGGGGGGTTTGGAGATACGCAGTATTTT. It encodes CASSPPGGFGDTQYF. The rearrangement uses TRBV18 and TRBJ2-3, with 8 bases lining up with TRBD2. In germline, CDR1 is KGHSH, CDR2 LQKENI. This CDR3 is 15 amino acids long. The V and J ends lost 3 bases and 5 bases, in that order; junction bases with no gene match: 7.

The chain uses TRBV7-9 and TRBJ2-3; 8 nucleotides line up with TRBD2. With 2 bases clipped from V and 4 bases from J, the junction kept 8 bases outside the gene matches. CDR3 size: 16 residues. Germline CDR1 and CDR2: SEHNR and FQNEAQ (reference sequence). As DNA, the CDR3 is TGTGCCAGCAGCTTATTCTCGGGGGGGCCTGCAGATACGCAGTATTTT. This gives the protein CASSLFSGGPADTQYF.

This sequence joins TRBV5-6 and TRBJ1-3; 7 bases line up with TRBD1. With 3 bases clipped from V and 0 bases from J, the junction kept 3 bases outside the gene matches. CDR3 size: 15 residues. Looked up from germline, CDR1 is SGHDT and CDR2 is YYEEEE. CDR3 DNA sequence: TGTGCCAGCAGCTGGGGACAGCTCTCTGGAAACACCATATATTTT. This encodes CASSWGQLSGNTIYF.

This sequence joins TRBV11-2 and TRBJ2-7; 7 nucleotides align to TRBD2. Per germline, CDR1 SGHAT and CDR2 FQNNGV. The CDR3 totals 14 residues. Trimming at V came to 1 base and at J to 4 bases, leaving 4 bases not matched to a gene. In DNA, the CDR3 is TGTGCCAGCAGCTTAGCGGGAGGTCGGTACGAGCAGTACTTC. Amino acids: CASSLAGGRYEQYF.

The chain joins TRBV6-6 to TRBJ2-2, with TRBD2 matching 7 bases. After removal of 3 bases from V and 6 bases from J, the junction contained 7 bases not matched to a gene. This CDR3 contains 15 residues. CDR1 and CDR2 from the germline V gene are MNHNY and SVGAGI (reference sequence). The CDR3 region is CASSYAAGVAGELFF. CDR3 DNA sequence: TGTGCCAGCAGTTATGCGGCGGGAGTGGCCGGGGAGCTGTTTTTT.

This chain links TRBV3-1 (or the pseudogene TRBV3-2) with TRBJ2-5; a weak D match, TRBD1 (6 bases). The CDR3 has 17 residues. The germline gives CDR1 LGHDT, CDR2 YNNKEL (reference sequence). Trimming pared 0 bases from V and 2 bases from J, leaving 16 bases between. The CDR3 sequence is CASSQDLAGARQETQYF. Here the CDR3 DNA reads TGTGCCAGCAGCCAAGATTTGGCAGGGGCTCGACAAGAGACCCAGTACTTC.

The rearrangement joins TRBV18 to TRBJ2-5; no firm D call. V shed 3 bases and J shed 4 bases, with 6 bases lying between them. The CDR3 is made up of 12 amino acids. Germline V gene lookup returns CDR1 KGHSH and CDR2 LQKENI. The DNA for the CDR3 is TGTGCCAGCTCACCCGCGGTAGAGACCCAGTACTTC. Protein: CASSPAVETQYF.

This rearrangement joins TRBV7-9 to TRBJ1-2, with D tentatively TRBD1 (5 bases). Germline V gene lookup returns CDR1 SEHNR and CDR2 FQNEAQ (reference sequence). Trimming removed 5 bases at V and 0 bases at J, with 10 bases between. CDR3 length: 14 amino acids. The CDR3 nucleotides read TGTGCCAGCAGCCTCGGGACTTCTAACTATGGCTACACCTTC. This translates into CASSLGTSNYGYTF.

The chain couples TRBV7-2 to TRBJ2-1, with D perhaps TRBD2 (5 bases). Germline CDR1 reads SGHTA; CDR2 reads FQGNSA. This CDR3 has 14 amino acids. The V gene lost 1 base and the J gene lost 5 bases, with 9 bases spanning the gap. CDR3 residues: CASSLVSGNNEQFF. As DNA, the CDR3 is TGTGCCAGCAGCTTAGTCTCCGGGAACAATGAGCAGTTCTTC.

The V call is TRBV19, the J call TRBJ2-7; 7 bases line up with TRBD1. Germline CDR1 is LNHDA and CDR2 is SQIVND (reference sequence). The V segment lost 5 bases and the J segment 4 bases; nucleotides outside the gene matches: 8. CDR3 length: 14 residues. CDR3 coding DNA: TGTGCCAGTAGTCTTACCGGGACAGCGTACGAGCAGTACTTC. It encodes CASSLTGTAYEQYF.

This clone was observed a single time. The V and J genes are TRBV24-1 and TRBJ2-5; 9 positions agree with TRBD1. Germline V gene lookup returns CDR1 KGHDR and CDR2 SFDVKD. Trimming removed 3 bases from V and 2 bases from J; junction bases left unmatched: 6. The CDR3 runs 16 residues. The CDR3 DNA reads as TGTGCCACCAGTGATGCCCGGACAGGGGAGCAAGAGACCCAGTACTTC. This codes for CATSDARTGEQETQYF.

A remark on this clone: One end of the junction varies from germline; a read error may be responsible. This rearrangement joins TRBV7-7 to TRBJ2-3; 10 nucleotides align to TRBD1. Germline V gives CDR1 SSHAT, CDR2 FNYEAQ (reference sequence). The CDR3 runs to 16 residues. CDR3: CASSPGTGAPTDTQYF. The DNA of the CDR3 is TGTGCTAGCAGCCCCGGGACAGGGGCCCCCACAGATACGCAGTATTTT.

This sequence joins TRBV27 and TRBJ2-6; D possibly corresponds to TRBD2 (6 bases). Trimming pared 3 bases from V and 0 bases from J, leaving 15 bases between. Germline V CDR1 and CDR2: MNHEY, SMNVEV (reference sequence). This CDR3 spans 18 amino acids. CDR3 loop: CASSFFRGARSGANVLTF. Here the CDR3 DNA reads TGTGCCAGCAGTTTCTTCCGCGGGGCTCGCTCTGGGGCCAACGTCCTGACTTTC.

The chain is built from TRBV18 and TRBJ2-3; D perhaps matches TRBD2 (6 bases). This CDR3 region has 13 residues. The V end lost 3 bases, the J end lost 5 bases, and 9 bases lay between the germline ends. Germline CDR1 is KGHSH and CDR2 is LQKENI. Here the CDR3 reads CASSPAGRDTQYF. The CDR3 coding sequence is TGTGCCAGCTCACCGGCGGGAAGAGATACGCAGTATTTT.

This rearrangement joins TRBV7-3 to TRBJ2-1; D uncertain. Germline V lookup: CDR1 SGHTA, CDR2 FQGTGA. Deletions cut 0 bases from V and 1 base from J, with 13 bases between. CDR3 size: 17 residues. Here the CDR3 reads CASSLTRSAWSYNEQFF. The CDR3 DNA follows: TGTGCCAGCAGCTTAACGCGGTCAGCGTGGTCCTACAATGAGCAGTTCTTC. Based on the CDR3 plus reference TRBV7-3 and TRBJ2-1, the full variable domain is GAGVSQTPSNKVTEKGKYVELRCDPISGHTALYWYRQSLGQGPEFLIYFQGTGAADDSGLPNDRFFAVRPEGSVSTLKIQRTERGDSAVYLCASSLTRSAWSYNEQFFGPGTRLTVL.